This T cell receptor (beta chain) was documented in a study of blood T cell repertoires in COVID-19. Germline V CDR1 and CDR2: LGHDT, YNNKEL (reference sequence). This CDR3 is 13 amino acids long. Trimming cost V 2 bases and J 8 bases, with 10 bases left between them. Repertoires were generated with immunoSEQ multiplex PCR, while TCRdb's copy carries only in-frame clones and drops some. The table lists about 270,000 clones, around 89% of them singletons. What was sequenced was PBMCs or T cells enriched from blood (not recorded which). This receptor was taken from a woman under 30 who had recovered from COVID-19. The V gene is TRBV3-1 (or the pseudogene TRBV3-2), the J gene TRBJ2-1, with D unclear. The CDR3 DNA reads as TGTGCCAGCAGCCAACCAGCCGGGTATGAGCAGTTCTTC. This sequence encodes CASSQPAGYEQFF.